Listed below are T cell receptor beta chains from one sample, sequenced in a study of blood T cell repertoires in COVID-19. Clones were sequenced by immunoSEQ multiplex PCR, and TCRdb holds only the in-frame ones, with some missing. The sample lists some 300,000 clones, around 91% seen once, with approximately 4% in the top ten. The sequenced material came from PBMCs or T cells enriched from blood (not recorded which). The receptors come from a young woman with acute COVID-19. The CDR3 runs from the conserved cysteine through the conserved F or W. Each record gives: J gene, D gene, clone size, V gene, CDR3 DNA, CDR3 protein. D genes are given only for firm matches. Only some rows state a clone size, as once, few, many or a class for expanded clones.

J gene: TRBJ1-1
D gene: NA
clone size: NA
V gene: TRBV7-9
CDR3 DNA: TGTGCCAGCAGCTTAGGCAGTAACACTGAAGCTTTCTTT
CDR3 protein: CASSLGSNTEAFF

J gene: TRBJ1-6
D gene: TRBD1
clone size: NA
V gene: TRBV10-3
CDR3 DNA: TGTGCCATCAGCACCGGGACAGGGGGCGTGAATTCACCCCTCCACTTT
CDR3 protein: CAISTGTGGVNSPLHF

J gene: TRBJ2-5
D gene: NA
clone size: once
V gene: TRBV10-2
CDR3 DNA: TGCGCCAGCAGTGAGTCGCAAACGGGTGGGACCCAGTACTTC
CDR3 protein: CASSESQTGGTQYF

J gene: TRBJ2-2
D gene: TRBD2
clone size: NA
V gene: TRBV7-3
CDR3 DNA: TGTGCCAGCAGCTTTGGGGGAGGGACGGACACCGGGGAGCTGTTTTTT
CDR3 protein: CASSFGGGTDTGELFF

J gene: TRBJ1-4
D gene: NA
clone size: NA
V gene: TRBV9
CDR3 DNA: TGTGCCAGCAGCGTAGAGGGAATCGGGGCAACTAATGAAAAACTGTTTTTT
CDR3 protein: CASSVEGIGATNEKLFF

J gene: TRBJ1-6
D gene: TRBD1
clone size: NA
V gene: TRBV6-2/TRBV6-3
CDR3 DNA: TGTGCCAGCAGTTACCCCGGACAGGGGTACGATTCACCCCTCCACTTT
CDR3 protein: CASSYPGQGYDSPLHF

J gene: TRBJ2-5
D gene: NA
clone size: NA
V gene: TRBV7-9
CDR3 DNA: TGTGCCAGCAGCTCGATCGGGATTGGGTTGAGCTGGGAGACCCAGTACTTC
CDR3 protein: CASSSIGIGLSWETQYF

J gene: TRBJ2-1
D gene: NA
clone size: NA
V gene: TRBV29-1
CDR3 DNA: TGCAGCGCCCATAAGAGCCAGGGTAGGGACAATGAGCAGTTCTTC
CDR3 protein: CSAHKSQGRDNEQFF

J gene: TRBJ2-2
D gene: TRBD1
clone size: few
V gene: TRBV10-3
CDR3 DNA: TGTGCCATCAGTGCCGGTCAGGGGGCCGCCGGGGAGCTGTTTTTT
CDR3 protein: CAISAGQGAAGELFF

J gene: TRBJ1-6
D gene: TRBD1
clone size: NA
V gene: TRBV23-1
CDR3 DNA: TGCGCCAGCAGTTTCGGGCCGGGACAGGGGGGTTCACCCCTCCACTTT
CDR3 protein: CASSFGPGQGGSPLHF

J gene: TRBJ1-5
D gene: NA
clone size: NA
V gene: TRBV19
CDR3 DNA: TGTGCCAGTAGGTCCCCCTCCCAGGGACAGCCCCAGCATTTT
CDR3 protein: CASRSPSQGQPQHF

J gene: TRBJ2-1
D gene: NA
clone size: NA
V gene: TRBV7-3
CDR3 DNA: TGTGCCAGCAGCTTAAGTGGCCATGAGCAGTTCTTC
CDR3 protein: CASSLSGHEQFF

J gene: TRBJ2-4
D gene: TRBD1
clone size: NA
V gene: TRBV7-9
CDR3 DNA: TGTGCCAGCAGCCCCGGACAGGGCGAAAACATTCAGTACTTC
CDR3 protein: CASSPGQGENIQYF

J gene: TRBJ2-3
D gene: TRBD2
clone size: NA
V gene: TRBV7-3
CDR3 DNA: TGTGCCAGCAGCTCTAGCGGGAGCACAGATACGCAGTATTTT
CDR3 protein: CASSSSGSTDTQYF

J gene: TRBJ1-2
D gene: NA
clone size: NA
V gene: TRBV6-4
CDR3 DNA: TGTGCCAGCAGTGACAGGGGATATGGCTACACCTTC
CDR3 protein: CASSDRGYGYTF

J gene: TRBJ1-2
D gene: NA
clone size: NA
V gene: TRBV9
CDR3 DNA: TGTGCCAGCAGCGGAGAAGGACAGCGCATTAACTATGGCTACACCTTC
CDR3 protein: CASSGEGQRINYGYTF

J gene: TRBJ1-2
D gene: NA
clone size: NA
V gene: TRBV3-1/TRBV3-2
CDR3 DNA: TGTGCCAGCAGCCCGGACTTTACTAACTATGGCTACACCTTC
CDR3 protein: CASSPDFTNYGYTF

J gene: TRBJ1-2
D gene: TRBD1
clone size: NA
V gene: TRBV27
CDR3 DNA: TGTGCCAGCAGCCTTAACAGGGGCTCCTATGGCTACACCTTC
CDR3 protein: CASSLNRGSYGYTF

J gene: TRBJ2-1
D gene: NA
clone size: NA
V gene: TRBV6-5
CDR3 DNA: TGTGCCAGCAGTACCGGAGGACAGCACTACAATGAGCAGTTCTTC
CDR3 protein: CASSTGGQHYNEQFF

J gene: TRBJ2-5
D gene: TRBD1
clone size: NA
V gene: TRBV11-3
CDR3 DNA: TGTGCCAGCAGCCAACAAGGGACAGGCGGAGAGACCCAGTACTTC
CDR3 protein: CASSQQGTGGETQYF

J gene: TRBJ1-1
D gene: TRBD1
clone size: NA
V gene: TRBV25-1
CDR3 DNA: TGTGCCAGCAGCACTACTTTCGGCAGGGGGCACACTGAAGCTTTCTTT
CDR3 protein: CASSTTFGRGHTEAFF

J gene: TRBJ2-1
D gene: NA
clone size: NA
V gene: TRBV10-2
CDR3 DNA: TGCGCCAGCAGTGGGACTGGGTCTCCCCTGGAATACAATGAGCAGTTCTTC
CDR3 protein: CASSGTGSPLEYNEQFF

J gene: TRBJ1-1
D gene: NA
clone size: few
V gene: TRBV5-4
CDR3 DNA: TGTGCCAGCAGCTTGGGGGGCGCGATGGGCACTGAAGCTTTCTTT
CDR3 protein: CASSLGGAMGTEAFF

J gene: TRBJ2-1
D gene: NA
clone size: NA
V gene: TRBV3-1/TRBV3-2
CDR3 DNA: TGTGCCAGCAGCCAAGCGGGTAATGAGCAGTTCTTC
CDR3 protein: CASSQAGNEQFF

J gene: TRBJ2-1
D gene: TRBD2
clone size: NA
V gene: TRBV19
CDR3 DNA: TGTGCCAGTGGGCTAGCGGCCAGCTCCTACAATGAGCAGTTCTTC
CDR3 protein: CASGLAASSYNEQFF

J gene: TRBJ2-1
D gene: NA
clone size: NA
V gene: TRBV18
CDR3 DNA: TGTGCCAGCTCACCCCTGAGTCCGGGGAACGACAATGAGCAGTTCTTC
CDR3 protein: CASSPLSPGNDNEQFF

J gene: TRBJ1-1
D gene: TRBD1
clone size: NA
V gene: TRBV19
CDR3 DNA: TGTGCCAGTAGACAGGGGGCGAAGATCTTTTACACTGAAGCTTTCTTT
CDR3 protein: CASRQGAKIFYTEAFF

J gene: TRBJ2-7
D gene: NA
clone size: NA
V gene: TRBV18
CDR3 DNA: TGTGCCAGCTCACCGACCTTGGGGGGCTACGAGCAGTACTTC
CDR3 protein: CASSPTLGGYEQYF